Shown below are 5 T cell receptor beta chains from a single sample sequenced in a study of Ad26.COV2.S vaccination and SARS-CoV-2 variants. As for treatment: 15 to 20 received Ad26.COV2.S at low or high dose, single or two shots; 5 received placebo; per-sample allocation not given. Each sample was drawn 63 days after the first injection (of vaccine or placebo). TCRdb keeps only in-frame clones here, not all; method: immunoSEQ multiplex PCR. Of 440,000 or so clones in the sample, 90% were seen once. This material consisted of peripheral blood, taken in a trial of Ad26.COV2.S vaccine versus placebo. The receptors here all came from a person between 18 and 59 years old who received the Ad26.COV2.S COVID-19 vaccine or a placebo.

The chain has TRBV30 and TRBJ2-5, with 10 bases lining up with TRBD1. Germline lookup yields CDR1 GTSNPN and CDR2 SVGIG (reference sequence). The V and J ends lost 5 bases and 5 bases, in that order; junction bases with no gene match: 5. This CDR3 is built from 13 residues. Here the CDR3 reads CAWGGTGVETQYF. The CDR3 DNA follows: TGTGCCTGGGGTGGGACAGGGGTCGAGACCCAGTACTTC.

This clone was detected a few times. The chain carries TRBV6-5 and TRBJ2-7, with 8 bases aligning to TRBD2. CDR1 and CDR2 (germline): MNHEY, SVGAGI. J lost 6 bases, V lost 6 bases, and 7 bases had no gene match. The CDR3 runs 13 residues. The CDR3 coding sequence is TGTGCCAGCAGCGAGACTAGCGTAGCCGAGCAGTACTTC. Protein sequence: CASSETSVAEQYF.

The chain is built from TRBV7-2 and TRBJ2-1; 14 nucleotides match TRBD2. The CDR3 spans 18 residues. Germline assignment: CDR1 SGHTA and CDR2 FQGNSA. J gave up 1 base and V 5 bases, and 7 bases lay outside the gene matches. The CDR3 here is CASSPQTSGRGSYNEQFF. The CDR3 region has the DNA TGTGCCAGCAGCCCTCAGACTAGCGGGAGGGGGTCCTACAATGAGCAGTTCTTC.

The CDR3 DNA is TGTGCCAGCAGTTTATTGTCCCATCAGCCCCAGCATTTT. It translates to CASSLLSHQPQHF. The chain has TRBV28 and TRBJ1-5; D is unclear. Per germline, CDR1 MDHEN and CDR2 SYDVKM. This CDR3 is 13 amino acids long. V shed 1 base and J shed 5 bases, with 6 bases lying between them.

There are a few counts of this clone. In DNA form, the CDR3 reads TGTGCCTGGAGTGGGACAGGGAACAATGAGCAGTTCTTC. It yields the protein CAWSGTGNNEQFF. The V and J genes are TRBV30 and TRBJ2-1; 8 nucleotides line up with TRBD1. Germline V gives CDR1 GTSNPN, CDR2 SVGIG (reference sequence). The CDR3 consists of 13 residues. V lost 1 base, J lost 5 bases, and 1 base stayed unmatched.